The 29 T cell receptor beta chains listed next were all sequenced from one sample in a study of CD8+ T cells in alopecia areata. Once RNA had been extracted, it was reverse transcribed into cDNA to act as the sequencing template. Some clones are missing from TCRdb's copy, which holds only in-frame ones; the method was immunoSEQ multiplex PCR. The top ten clones hold over 15% of a sample with tens of thousands of clones, roughly 60% of them seen once. The material was CD8+ T cells sorted from blood, obtained at week 0. The receptors stem from a human donor with alopecia areata.

The chain recombines TRBV9 with TRBJ2-5, with 9 bases fitting TRBD2. This CDR3 has 18 residues. V shed 2 bases, J shed 4 bases, and the junction held 15 bases outside the gene matches. From germline, CDR1 is SGDLS and CDR2 YYNGEE. CDR3 bases: TGTGCCAGCAGCGTTGGAGTTCCTAGCGGGGCCGGTGGAGAGACCCAGTACTTC. This codes for CASSVGVPSGAGGETQYF.

The chain combines TRBV7-8 with TRBJ2-2; perhaps D is TRBD1 or TRBD2 (5 bases each). Per the germline V gene, CDR1 is SGHVS and CDR2 is FQNEAQ. The CDR3 runs 13 residues. The V and J ends lost 2 bases and 6 bases respectively, with 7 bases between them. The CDR3 sequence: CASSLMGPGELFF. The CDR3 region has the DNA TGTGCCAGCAGCTTAATGGGACCCGGGGAGCTGTTTTTT.

The chain links TRBV9 to TRBJ2-3, with 8 bases identical to TRBD2. Trimming cost V 0 bases and J 6 bases; bases outside gene matches: 9. The CDR3 contains 16 residues. Per the germline V gene, CDR1 is SGDLS and CDR2 is YYNGEE. The CDR3 nucleotides are TGTGCCAGCAGCGTAGCAGAGACTAGCGCAGGGGATACGCAGTATTTT. The encoded protein is CASSVAETSAGDTQYF.

This clone has more than one count but fewer than ten. The chain has TRBV4-3 and TRBJ2-6; tentatively, D is TRBD1 (5 bases). Germline V lookup: CDR1 LGHNA, CDR2 YSLEER. Deletions cut 0 bases from V and 5 bases from J, with 11 bases between. The CDR3 consists of 16 residues. For the CDR3, the DNA is TGCGCCAGCAGCCAAGATCCGGCAGGGTGGGCCAACGTCCTGACTTTC. Translating gives CASSQDPAGWANVLTF.

The V gene is TRBV7-3, the J gene TRBJ2-3, with TRBD2 identical over 12 bases. The germline CDR1 and CDR2 sequences are SGHTA and FQGTGA. The CDR3 contains 17 residues. V trimming: 4 bases; J trimming: 3 bases; junction bases outside the gene matches: 8. DNA for the CDR3: TGTGCCAGCAGCTCAAGACCGGGACTAGCGGGTACAGATACGCAGTATTTT. Its translation is CASSSRPGLAGTDTQYF.

The gene calls are TRBV18 and TRBJ2-1, with D unclear. Germline loops: CDR1 KGHSH, CDR2 LQKENI. The CDR3 is 12 residues long. Trimming took off 3 bases at V and 6 bases at J, with 6 bases between the two ends. The CDR3 bases are TGTGCCAGCTCACCCCCGGGCAATGAGCAGTTCTTC. As protein: CASSPPGNEQFF.

J is TRBJ2-1 and V is TRBV27, with D possibly matching TRBD1 (5 bases). The CDR3 runs to 14 residues. With 4 bases removed from V and 10 bases from J, the gap between germline ends came to 17 bases. Per the germline V gene, CDR1 is MNHEY and CDR2 is SMNVEV (reference sequence). CDR3 DNA: TGTGCCAGCAGTTCTATACCGCAGGGCTGGGAGCAGTTCTTC. Protein: CASSSIPQGWEQFF.

This clone came up once. The chain is built from TRBV9 and TRBJ2-3; no definite D call. This CDR3 contains 13 residues. Looked up from germline, CDR1 is SGDLS and CDR2 is YYNGEE. V lost 3 bases to trimming and J lost 3 bases, with 8 bases between them. CDR3 nucleotide sequence: TGTGCCAGCAGCGCTACCAGAACAGATACGCAGTATTTT. Amino acid sequence: CASSATRTDTQYF.

This clone qualifies as large. The rearrangement uses TRBV2 and TRBJ2-7, with a possible D match to TRBD2 (5 bases). Germline lookup yields CDR1 SNHLY and CDR2 FYNNEI. The CDR3 loop spans 15 amino acids. The V end was cut by 3 bases, the J end by 4 bases, with 16 bases between. CDR3: CASSEFGGPDYEQYF. In DNA, the CDR3 is TGTGCCAGCAGTGAGTTTGGCGGGCCCGATTACGAGCAGTACTTC.

With respect to this clone: A far larger clone lies a single base away; this is likely a read error. The genes are TRBV5-1 and TRBJ1-2, with D tentatively TRBD1 (5 bases). V dropped 4 bases and J dropped 4 bases, with 14 bases sitting between them. The CDR3 spans 14 residues. CDR1 and CDR2 from the germline V gene are SGHRS and YFSETQ. In nucleotides, the CDR3 is TGCGCCAGCAGCATCCGGGACGGTACCTATGGCTACACCTTC. It yields the protein CASSIRDGTYGYTF.

Here the CDR3 DNA reads TGTGCCAGCAGCCAAATTGGGGGGCGGACAGATACGCAGTATTTT. It encodes CASSQIGGRTDTQYF. V is TRBV27 and J is TRBJ2-3, with D perhaps assigned TRBD1 or TRBD2 (6 bases each). With 6 bases removed from V and 3 bases from J, the gap between germline ends came to 16 bases. Germline V gene data show CDR1 as MNHEY and CDR2 as SMNVEV (reference sequence). The CDR3 covers 15 residues.

The V and J genes are TRBV5-1 and TRBJ2-2, with D unresolved. Germline loops: CDR1 SGHRS, CDR2 YFSETQ. This CDR3 has 12 amino acids. V lost 1 base and J lost 6, with 4 bases in between. The CDR3 reads CASSLLAGELFF. CDR3 nucleotides: TGCGCCAGCAGCTTGCTGGCCGGGGAGCTGTTTTTT.

V gene TRBV5-6 combines with J gene TRBJ1-5, with 9 bases that match TRBD1. CDR3 size: 15 residues. Germline V CDR1 and CDR2: SGHDT, YYEEEE. Losses at the gene ends were 4 bases for V and 2 bases for J; bases not matched to a gene: 4. The CDR3 sequence is CASSHWDRGNQPQHF. The CDR3 DNA sequence: TGTGCCAGCAGCCACTGGGACAGGGGCAATCAGCCCCAGCATTTT.

The V gene is TRBV25-1, the J gene TRBJ2-1, with D maybe TRBD2 (7 bases). This CDR3 is built from 16 residues. In germline, CDR1 is MGHDK, CDR2 SYGVNS. Trimming took off 1 base at V and 0 bases at J, with 10 bases between the two ends. CDR3 bases: TGTGCCAGCAGTGAATGGGGAGGGGGCTCCTACAATGAGCAGTTCTTC. Translated, it gives CASSEWGGGSYNEQFF.

The sample holds a few counts of this clone. The rearrangement joins TRBV29-1 to TRBJ2-5; tentative D call: TRBD2 (6 bases). The CDR3 is 14 residues long. Germline lookup yields CDR1 SQVTM and CDR2 ANQGSEA. Trimming stripped 1 base from V and 4 bases from J, with 13 bases between. The CDR3 sequence is CSVEGSEGRETQYF. CDR3 bases: TGCAGCGTTGAAGGGTCGGAGGGGCGAGAGACCCAGTACTTC. The variable domain in full, with the rest retrieved from reference TRBV29-1 and TRBJ2-5, is SAVISQKPSRDICQRGTSLTIQCQVDSQVTMMFWYRQQPGQSLTLIATANQGSEATYESGFVIDKFPISRPNLTFSTLTVSNMSPEDSSIYLCSVEGSEGRETQYFGPGTRLLVL.

The chain joins TRBV4-3 to TRBJ2-1; the D gene is possibly TRBD2 (5 bases). V was trimmed by 3 bases and J by 8 bases, leaving 20 bases between them. The CDR3 spans 16 residues. Germline assignment: CDR1 LGHNA and CDR2 YSLEER. For the CDR3, the DNA is TGCGCCAGCAGCCAGAAACCTCTCCCGGGGTGGGATGAGCAGTTCTTC. Translating it yields CASSQKPLPGWDEQFF.

V usage is TRBV15 and J usage is TRBJ1-2, with 10 bases lining up with TRBD1. V was clipped by 5 bases and J by 4 bases; unmatched bases: 7. The germline CDR1 and CDR2 sequences are LNHNV and YYDKDF (reference sequence). The CDR3 has 15 residues. As DNA, the CDR3 is TGTGCCACCAGCCCAGGGACAGGGGTTCCCTATGGCTACACCTTC. Amino acid sequence: CATSPGTGVPYGYTF.

V is TRBV7-8 and J is TRBJ1-1; D not resolved. The germline V gene encodes CDR1 SGHVS and CDR2 FQNEAQ. There are 15 residues in the CDR3. The V end was cut by 0 bases, the J end by 0 bases, with 8 bases between. The CDR3 bases are TGTGCCAGCAGCTTAGCATGGACCCTGAACACTGAAGCTTTCTTT. The encoded protein is CASSLAWTLNTEAFF.

In this sample, this clone turned up a few times. The CDR3 reads CASSLTPSGVLKELFF. The CDR3 region has the DNA TGTGCCAGCAGCTTAACACCTTCGGGTGTCCTGAAAGAGCTGTTTTTT. The gene calls are TRBV11-1 and TRBJ2-2; D is undetermined. Germline-derived CDR1 and CDR2 are SGHAT and FQDESV (reference sequence). The germline V and J ends were trimmed by 2 bases and 11 bases, with 21 bases remaining between them. CDR3 length: 16 amino acids.

CDR3 region: CASSPENRWGLNTGELFF. CDR3 coding DNA: TGTGCCAGCAGTCCCGAGAACAGGTGGGGCCTAAACACCGGGGAGCTGTTTTTT. V and J are TRBV9 and TRBJ2-2; D is perhaps TRBD1 (5 bases). This CDR3 region has 18 residues. Per germline, CDR1 SGDLS and CDR2 YYNGEE. V was pared by 5 bases and J by 2 bases, with 22 bases between.

The V call is TRBV29-1, the J call TRBJ2-1; a possible D gene is TRBD2 (6 bases). Trimming pared 6 bases from V and 9 bases from J, leaving 6 bases between. The CDR3 loop spans 9 amino acids. The germline gives CDR1 SQVTM, CDR2 ANQGSEA. The CDR3 sequence: CSVGGEQFF. CDR3 in DNA: TGCAGCGTGGGGGGTGAGCAGTTCTTC.

Relative to its sample, this clone is medium-sized. V and J are TRBV28 and TRBJ2-7, with TRBD1 matching over 8 bases. This CDR3 comprises 16 residues. V dropped 4 bases and J dropped 0; count of bases not matched to a gene: 8. CDR1 and CDR2 (germline): MDHEN, SYDVKM. The CDR3 region is CASSSVDRGPSYEQYF. The CDR3 bases are TGTGCCAGCAGTTCGGTCGACAGGGGACCCTCCTACGAGCAGTACTTC.

The sample holds a few counts of this clone. The chain couples TRBV29-1 to TRBJ2-5; 9 nucleotides agree with TRBD2. Germline CDR1 reads SQVTM; CDR2 reads ANQGSEA. The CDR3 runs to 16 residues. After removal of 0 bases from V and 4 bases from J, the junction contained 9 bases not matched to a gene. The CDR3 DNA follows: TGCAGCGTTGAAGATCGGCGCGGGAGGGCGGGAGAGACCCAGTACTTC. Its translation: CSVEDRRGRAGETQYF.

The V and J genes are TRBV28 and TRBJ1-5; D remains unclear. V dropped 2 bases and J dropped 5 bases, with 7 bases sitting between them. The germline CDR1 and CDR2 sequences are MDHEN and SYDVKM. This CDR3 is 13 amino acids long. For the CDR3, the DNA is TGTGCCAGCAGTTTAGGATTGCATCAGCCCCAGCATTTT. Residues: CASSLGLHQPQHF.

This chain joins TRBV5-1 and TRBJ1-2, with 7 bases lining up with TRBD1. This CDR3 spans 14 amino acids. V dropped 3 bases and J dropped 0; count of bases not matched to a gene: 2. Germline loops: CDR1 SGHRS, CDR2 YFSETQ. CDR3 sequence: CASSSGQPNYGYTF. The CDR3, as DNA: TGCGCCAGCAGCTCGGGACAGCCTAACTATGGCTACACCTTC.

The genes are TRBV6-5 and TRBJ1-5; D possibly corresponds to TRBD1 (5 bases). V lost 5 bases to trimming and J lost 1 base, with 9 bases between them. CDR1 and CDR2 from the germline V gene are MNHEY and SVGAGI. This CDR3 has 14 residues. CDR3 nucleotide sequence: TGTGCCAGCAGTGTAACAGGAAGCAATCAGCCCCAGCATTTT. Translating it yields CASSVTGSNQPQHF.

This rearrangement joins TRBV19 to TRBJ1-1; weak D call: TRBD1 (6 bases). Germline CDR1 and CDR2: LNHDA and SQIVND (reference sequence). The CDR3 sequence is 14 residues long. The V gene lost 7 bases and the J gene lost 1 base, with 13 bases spanning the gap. The DNA of the CDR3 is TGTGCCAGTATCCCAGACAGGACGAACACTGAAGCTTTCTTT. Amino acid sequence: CASIPDRTNTEAFF.

In this sample, this clone turned up a few times. The chain's CDR3 is CASGLGQGVYNEQFF. CDR3 DNA: TGTGCTAGTGGTTTGGGGCAAGGGGTCTACAATGAGCAGTTCTTC. The chain joins TRBV12-5 to TRBJ2-1; tentative D call: TRBD1 (5 bases). Trimming pared 1 base from V and 3 bases from J, leaving 10 bases between. Germline V gene sequence: CDR1 LGHNT, CDR2 FRNRAP. This CDR3 has 15 amino acids.

This clone has only a few counts. CDR3 loop: CASSGRGSDRGHEQYF. In DNA form, the CDR3 reads TGCGCCAGCAGCGGAAGGGGTAGCGACAGGGGACACGAGCAGTACTTC. This chain connects TRBV4-1 to TRBJ2-7; the match to TRBD1 covers 8 bases. The V segment lost 5 bases and the J segment 5 bases; nucleotides outside the gene matches: 14. The CDR3 has 16 residues. Germline CDR1 is MGHRA and CDR2 is YSYEKL.